This TCR beta chain was identified in a study of circulating tumor DNA in untreated peripheral T-cell lymphoma listed by TCRdb under 2021. Study-wide conclusions, independent of this receptor: Tumor-specific clonotypes turned up in roughly 79% of patients, identified from 85% to 90% of baseline tissues and from about 66% of baseline serum samples.

Counted from cysteine to phenylalanine, this CDR3 has 13 amino acids. The kept DNA is CDR3 alone, 39 bases in frame from the first base. The germline V gene yields MNHGY for CDR1 and SAAAGT for CDR2. Trimming costs V 6 bases and J 9 bases, and their ends lie 17 bases apart. Library construction relied on the immunoSEQ multiplex PCR assay. TCRdb re-hosts the immuneACCESS table, in-frame sequences only. Its copies lack some clones; in the studies checked, an unresolved V gene accounts for under half of them, and the cause for the rest is not known. The sample table contains 4,900 or so clones; only one count was recorded for approximately 70% of them. In total, the top ten clones hold 40% to 50% of the sample. Concerning this clone itself: It has no known antigen specificity. The input lacks base qualities; no much larger clone sits a single base away.

To identify tumor-specific TCR clonotypes, tumor tissue taken at baseline, before any treatment, was sequenced. The study used next-generation sequencing of T-cell receptor sequences to monitor peripheral T-cell lymphoma patients receiving frontline treatment on a trial. The rearranged segments are TRBV6-8 and TRBJ1-1; no confident D gene assignment can be made. The clonotype comes from a human donor with peripheral T-cell lymphoma. The sequencing sample was made of tumor tissue. Here is the DNA: TGTGCCAGCAGCGCCGGACGGTACCTCCAAGCTTTCTTT. This yields the protein CASSAGRYLQAFF.